The present TCR beta chain was sequenced within a study of identifying expanded T cells in peripheral blood (dated 2019 in TCRdb). Background on the whole study: Technical replicates were generated by sequencing separate aliquots of the same genomic DNA pool, with four replicates compared pairwise. Paper-wide results and their limitations: Across all healthy-donor time intervals, the beta-binomial model significantly cut both the number of clones called differentially abundant and the false-positive rate. Between technical replicates the binomial model flagged around 1.2 differentially abundant clones, whereas over about 2 weeks the binomial model flagged about 16.4 and over roughly 4 weeks 19 to 20. For all healthy donors, the variance in clone template counts between approximately 2-week samples rose significantly as total template count increased. The authors expected that over much longer intervals, such as months to years, biological variance in healthy repertoires might increase even further.

The immunoSEQ Assay, which uses bias-controlled multiplex PCR amplification of genomic DNA, was used to profile TCRbeta CDR3 regions. In the original analysis: To quantify the absolute abundance of each unique TCRbeta CDR3 region, the sequences were collapsed and filtered. Two models were used to test differential abundance: a binomial model (Fisher-equivalent) and a beta-binomial model that adds time-dependent variance fitted from healthy donors. Clones with fewer than 5 combined templates were removed, and differential abundance was called for clones with a Benjamini-Hochberg FDR below 0.01. Using the form v = (b*log(k)+a)^2, the beta-binomial variance was modeled as a function of the total template count across the two samples. Drawn from immuneACCESS, this table holds only the in-frame rearrangements with V and J called that TCRdb kept. Clones are partly lost; checked studies trace under half to an unresolved V gene and leave the rest unexplained. V, J and clone size derive from that table, while D and trimming were established from the DNA sequence. The table for this sample lists approximately 100,000 clones; almost 90% of them were counted only once. Of the sample, approximately 3.9% is held by the ten largest clones.

From its cysteine to its phenylalanine, the CDR3 spans 16 amino acids. Only CDR3 DNA remains: 48 bases, in frame from the first base. V loses 5 bases at its end and J loses 4 bases; junction bases beyond the gene matches: 10. CDR1 ENHRY and CDR2 SYGVKD are derived from the germline V gene. No immune events, such as infections, were documented for the healthy donors during the collection period. Time-dependent variance in a beta-binomial model of T-cell clone differential abundance was calibrated using healthy-donor blood repertoires as a training cohort. The training cohort included about ten healthy donors, of whom 3 were female and 7 were male. On average the donors were approximately 40 years old, and their ages spanned roughly 29 to 70 years. Whole blood, obtained from a commercial supplier, was collected from each healthy donor at three time points spaced about 2 weeks apart. For immunosequencing, genomic DNA was extracted from unsorted whole blood.

This clone was seen just once. What antigen it recognizes has not been identified. Base qualities were left out, and no much larger clone turns up one base away. What was sequenced was blood. This TCR was sampled from a person aged 18-69 years in good health. The chain joins TRBV10-3 to TRBJ2-2; TRBD2 matches 7 bases in the middle. The DNA sequence is as follows: TGTGCCATCAGTCAACCTAGACTAGCCGTCACCGGGGAGCTGTTTTTT. Translation gives CAISQPRLAVTGELFF.